These 32 T cell receptor beta chains were all obtained from the same sample, sequenced in a study of regulatory T cells in long-lasting Graves disease. Arm-PCR with iRepertoire HTBI primers amplified the CDR3 regions for these TCR beta libraries. TCRdb re-called the multiplex PCR reads with MiXCR, one entry per CDR3 protein. Here the sample spans hundreds of thousands of distinct CDR3 sequences, 18% being singletons. The time point denotes: newly diagnosed GD, antithyroid drugs for less than 3 months. From RNA extracted from PBMCs, the TCR library was made. Sequences were derived from peripheral blood mononuclear cells (PBMCs), sampled at new diagnosis, from a patient treated with antithyroid drugs. The receptors shown here come from a female donor with Graves disease.

In this sample, this clonotype turned up many times. The V and J genes are TRBV29-1 and TRBJ2-5; D may correspond to TRBD1 or TRBD2 (5 bases each). Germline CDR1 and CDR2: SQVTM and ANQGSEA. This CDR3 has 13 residues. Deletions cut 6 bases from V and 5 bases from J, with 16 bases between. CDR3 sequence: CSVDRDPSETQYF. As DNA, the CDR3 is TGCAGCGTGGACCGGGACCCCTCGGAGACCCAGTACTTC.

This clonotype was counted between two and nine times. The rearrangement uses TRBV20-1 and TRBJ2-3; D may be TRBD2 (6 bases). The germline V and J ends were trimmed by 3 bases and 0 bases, with 22 bases remaining between them. This CDR3 is 18 amino acids long. Germline CDR1 reads DFQATT; CDR2 reads SNEGSKA (reference sequence). The DNA of the CDR3 is TGCAGTGCTAGGGGACCGTACCCCGCCGGGACTAGCACAGATACGCAGTATTTT. Protein sequence: CSARGPYPAGTSTDTQYF.

This chain uses TRBV15 with TRBJ2-2, with 9 nucleotides matching TRBD2. CDR1 is LNHNV and CDR2 is YYDKDF in the germline V gene (reference sequence). V trimming: 7 bases; J trimming: 2 bases; junction bases outside the gene matches: 8. The CDR3 runs to 16 residues. The chain's CDR3 is CATTPRREGNTGELFF. The DNA for the CDR3 is TGTGCCACCACCCCGCGGCGGGAGGGTAACACCGGGGAGCTGTTTTTT.

This clonotype appeared many times. The CDR3 sequence is CASSDRPYEGFNEQFF. The CDR3 nucleotides read TGTGCCAGCAGTGATCGCCCCTATGAGGGGTTTAATGAGCAGTTCTTC. The genes are TRBV2 and TRBJ2-1; D may correspond to TRBD1 or TRBD2 (5 bases each). V was cut by 3 bases and J by 7 bases, with 19 bases left in between. This CDR3 comprises 16 residues. Germline assignment: CDR1 SNHLY and CDR2 FYNNEI.

The sample holds many counts of this clonotype. J is TRBJ2-2 and V is TRBV28; tentatively, D is TRBD2 (6 bases). Trimming stripped 6 bases from V and 6 bases from J, with 17 bases between. This CDR3 spans 15 amino acids. Germline V lookup: CDR1 MDHEN, CDR2 SYDVKM. CDR3 nucleotides: TGTGCCAGCAGACATCGGGTGCGGAGGGCCGGGGAGCTGTTTTTT. The encoded protein is CASRHRVRRAGELFF.

This clonotype was observed a few times. This chain joins TRBV19 and TRBJ1-1, with D possibly TRBD1 on 6 matching bases. Trimming shortened V by 3 bases and J by 4 bases, and 12 bases separated the two germline ends. The CDR3 is 14 residues long. CDR1 is LNHDA and CDR2 is SQIVND in the germline V gene (reference sequence). CDR3 coding DNA: TGTGCCAGTAGTATTTGGGGGGCGACCACTGAAGCTTTCTTT. This translates into CASSIWGATTEAFF.

The V gene is TRBV11-3, the J gene TRBJ2-5; 7 nucleotides match TRBD2. J was trimmed by 2 bases and V by 1 base; bases with no gene match: 4. The CDR3 runs to 15 residues. Germline CDR1 is SGHNT and CDR2 is YENEEA. The CDR3 region is CASSLGLAVQETQYF. The CDR3 coding sequence is TGTGCCAGCAGCTTAGGCCTAGCGGTACAAGAGACCCAGTACTTC.

This clonotype has only a few counts. This chain uses TRBV7-8 with TRBJ2-5; unclear D gene. The V and J ends lost 1 base and 4 bases respectively, with 13 bases between them. CDR3 size: 15 residues. CDR1 is SGHVS and CDR2 is FQNEAQ in the germline V gene. In DNA form, the CDR3 reads TGTGCCAGCAGCTTAGGCAAGGGTCCCTTAGAGACCCAGTACTTC. Translating it yields CASSLGKGPLETQYF.

J is TRBJ2-7 and V is TRBV27, with D perhaps matching TRBD2 (6 bases). This CDR3 spans 12 amino acids. V lost 5 bases, J lost 5 bases, and 10 bases lay in between. The germline CDR1 and CDR2 sequences are MNHEY and SMNVEV (reference sequence). CDR3 region: CASSGRRDEQYF. The DNA for the CDR3 is TGTGCCAGCAGTGGCCGGAGGGACGAGCAGTACTTC.

This clonotype was seen at least ten times. V usage is TRBV27 and J usage is TRBJ2-7, with D tentatively TRBD1 or TRBD2 (7 bases each). This CDR3 has 16 residues. CDR1 and CDR2 from the germline V gene are MNHEY and SMNVEV (reference sequence). Trimming pared 6 bases from V and 4 bases from J, leaving 22 bases between. CDR3 amino acids: CASSLAAGTEKYEQYF. DNA of the CDR3: TGTGCCAGCAGCCTAGCGGCCGGGACAGAAAAGTACGAGCAGTACTTC.

This clonotype was detected many times. This chain uses TRBV7-2 with TRBJ1-1; no clear D. The CDR3 contains 15 residues. Germline loops: CDR1 SGHTA, CDR2 FQGNSA. V was clipped by 5 bases and J by 1 base, with 14 bases between them. CDR3 nucleotides: TGTGCCAGCAGCAAGAGACGGACTGCGAACACTGAAGCTTTCTTT. It translates to CASSKRRTANTEAFF.

The CDR3 DNA reads as TGCAGTGCTAGAGGAGGACAGGGGTTTGATTCACCCCTCCACTTT. This encodes CSARGGQGFDSPLHF. The rearrangement links TRBV20-1 to TRBJ1-6; the match to TRBD1 covers 9 bases. This CDR3 is 15 amino acids long. V trimming: 1 base; J trimming: 8 bases; junction bases outside the gene matches: 6. Germline V CDR1 and CDR2: DFQATT, SNEGSKA (reference sequence).

This clonotype was counted at least ten times. The V and J genes are TRBV6-2 or TRBV6-3 and TRBJ2-5, with TRBD1 matching 7 bases. V lost 6 bases, J lost 3 bases, and 7 bases stayed unmatched. CDR1 is MNHEY and CDR2 is SVGEGT in the germline V gene. This CDR3 is built from 14 residues. The CDR3 DNA reads TGTGCCAGCAGCGAGACAGGGATGAAAGAGACCCAGTACTTC. This sequence encodes CASSETGMKETQYF.

This clonotype came up many times. The chain employs TRBV5-1 and TRBJ2-1; possibly TRBD1 for D (6 bases). The CDR3 is 14 amino acids. The germline V gene encodes CDR1 SGHRS and CDR2 YFSETQ. The V gene lost 0 bases and the J gene lost 8 bases, with 12 bases spanning the gap. CDR3 sequence reads: CASSLVSGVDEQFF. The CDR3 DNA is TGCGCCAGCAGCTTGGTGTCAGGGGTGGATGAGCAGTTCTTC.

Ten or more counts support this clonotype. The junction does not match germline at one end; this may be a read error. The CDR3 loop reads CASSIDPTGALTIRLNF. As DNA, the CDR3 is TGTGCCAGTAGTATAGACCCAACGGGGGCTTTAACAATACGCTTGAATTTT. The chain is built from TRBV19 and TRBJ2-3, with D perhaps assigned TRBD1 or TRBD2 (6 bases each). Looked up from germline, CDR1 is LNHDA and CDR2 is SQIVND (reference sequence). The CDR3 contains 17 residues.

Only a few counts were recorded for this clonotype. This sequence joins TRBV14 and TRBJ2-1, with 8 bases lining up with TRBD2. V was pared by 3 bases and J by 7 bases, with 14 bases of the junction left unmatched. Germline CDR1 and CDR2: SGHDN and FVKESK. CDR3 size: 17 residues. CDR3 bases: TGTGCCAGCAGCCAGGTGGGACGACTAGCGATATGGAATGAGCAGTTCTTC. Translation: CASSQVGRLAIWNEQFF.

This clonotype was detected ten times or more. The V and J genes are TRBV10-1 and TRBJ2-2; 7 bases fit TRBD1. The CDR3 totals 17 residues. The germline V gene has CDR1 WNHNN and CDR2 SYGVQD (reference sequence). J was trimmed by 5 bases and V by 6 bases; bases with no gene match: 15. The CDR3 DNA follows: TGCGCCAGCAGGTCAACGACAGGGCCGATGGGGACCGGGGAGCTGTTTTTT. Its translation is CASRSTTGPMGTGELFF.

The rearrangement links TRBV19 to TRBJ2-3, with 8 positions matching TRBD2. The V and J ends lost 4 bases and 4 bases, in that order; junction bases with no gene match: 10. This CDR3 is 16 amino acids long. Germline CDR1 reads LNHDA; CDR2 reads SQIVND (reference sequence). The CDR3 loop is CASSTGGGERADTQYF. DNA of the CDR3: TGTGCCAGTAGTACCGGGGGGGGAGAGCGGGCAGATACGCAGTATTTT.

This clonotype has a count of ten or more. The chain combines TRBV20-1 with TRBJ1-4, with a weak D call TRBD1 (6 bases). The CDR3 is made up of 15 amino acids. V was clipped by 0 bases and J by 8 bases, with 16 bases between them. Germline CDR1 is DFQATT and CDR2 is SNEGSKA (reference sequence). CDR3 bases: TGCAGTGCTAGAGACCCAGGGGCGGCCTCGGAAAAACTGTTTTTT. Residues: CSARDPGAASEKLFF.

This clonotype was counted many times. V gene TRBV9 combines with J gene TRBJ2-7; possibly TRBD1 or TRBD2 for D (6 bases each). The germline CDR1 and CDR2 sequences are SGDLS and YYNGEE. V was pared by 3 bases and J by 1 base, with 14 bases between. The length of the CDR3 is 15 residues. CDR3 loop: CASSGGRGPSYEQYF. CDR3 sequence (DNA): TGTGCCAGCAGCGGGGGTCGGGGGCCTTCCTACGAGCAGTACTTC.

The table lists this clonotype with many counts. The chain recombines TRBV11-2 with TRBJ2-1; 8 bases match TRBD1. Germline V gene lookup returns CDR1 SGHAT and CDR2 FQNNGV. J gave up 6 bases and V 5 bases, and 12 bases lay outside the gene matches. The CDR3 consists of 16 residues. The CDR3 here is CASSTIDRGRGNEQFF. DNA for the CDR3: TGTGCCAGCAGCACAATAGACAGGGGAAGAGGCAATGAGCAGTTCTTC.

The rearrangement joins TRBV4-2 to TRBJ2-1, with D perhaps given as TRBD1 or TRBD2 (5 bases each). This CDR3 has 15 residues. The ends were cut back, 1 base at V and 2 bases at J, with 9 bases in the middle. Germline values: CDR1 LGHNA, CDR2 YNFKEQ. CDR3 sequence: CASSQGWGTYNEQFF. CDR3 nucleotides: TGTGCCAGCAGCCAAGGGTGGGGGACCTACAATGAGCAGTTCTTC.

This clonotype was counted ten times or more. The chain's CDR3 is CASSRGQGKYEQYF. In DNA, the CDR3 is TGTGCCAGCAGCAGGGGACAGGGGAAGTACGAGCAGTACTTC. The chain combines TRBV7-8 with TRBJ2-7; TRBD1 matches at 10 bases. This CDR3 is 14 amino acids long. Trimming at V came to 5 bases and at J to 4 bases, leaving 5 bases not matched to a gene. CDR1 is SGHVS, CDR2 FQNEAQ, per germline. The full variable domain, rest sourced from reference TRBV7-8 and TRBJ2-7, is GAGVSQSPRYKVAKRGQDVALRCDPISGHVSLFWYQQALGQGPEFLTYFQNEAQLDKSGLPSDRFFAERPEGSVSTLKIQRTQQEDSAVYLCASSRGQGKYEQYFGPGTRLTVT.

This clonotype showed up just a few times. The chain links TRBV7-2 to TRBJ2-2; a weak D match, TRBD2 (5 bases). V was shortened by 5 bases and J by 7 bases, with 8 bases between the two germline ends. Looked up from germline, CDR1 is SGHTA and CDR2 is FQGNSA. This CDR3 region has 12 residues. The CDR3 nucleotides are TGTGCCAGCAGCACGACTAACGGGGAGCTGTTTTTT. Protein: CASSTTNGELFF.

This clonotype was counted many times. This sequence joins TRBV2 and TRBJ1-6, with D uncertain. Trimming cost V 4 bases and J 5 bases, with 12 bases left between them. In germline, CDR1 is SNHLY, CDR2 FYNNEI. CDR3 length: 15 amino acids. CDR3 residues: CASSARQPNNSPLHF. CDR3 sequence (DNA): TGTGCCAGCAGTGCTAGGCAGCCTAATAATTCACCCCTCCACTTT.

This clonotype was detected many times. The genes are TRBV3-1 and TRBJ2-3; TRBD1 aligns across 7 bases. The V segment lost 0 bases and the J segment 0 bases; nucleotides outside the gene matches: 9. The germline gives CDR1 LGHDT, CDR2 YNNKEL (reference sequence). CDR3 length equals 18 residues. The CDR3 loop is CASSQDRGLMISTDTQYF. The CDR3 region has the DNA TGTGCCAGCAGCCAAGATAGGGGGCTGATGATTAGCACAGATACGCAGTATTTT.

The V gene is TRBV28, the J gene TRBJ2-1, with 10 bases identical to TRBD2. The J segment lost 12 bases and the V segment lost 5 bases, leaving 10 bases of the junction unmatched. CDR3 length: 14 residues. CDR1 is MDHEN, CDR2 SYDVKM, per germline. In DNA, the CDR3 is TGTGCCAGCAGTCGTTCGGATAGCGGGAGGACGCAGTTCTTC. As protein: CASSRSDSGRTQFF.

This clonotype was detected many times. V gene TRBV18 combines with J gene TRBJ1-1, with TRBD1 identical over 10 bases. Germline CDR1 and CDR2: KGHSH and LQKENI. The CDR3 consists of 15 residues. Trimming removed 3 bases from V and 4 bases from J; junction bases left unmatched: 5. The chain's CDR3 is CASSPTGGASTEAFF. CDR3 nucleotides: TGTGCCAGCTCACCGACAGGGGGCGCGAGCACTGAAGCTTTCTTT.

The gene calls are TRBV6-5 and TRBJ1-3, with D tentatively TRBD1 (5 bases). The germline V and J ends were trimmed by 0 bases and 4 bases, with 16 bases remaining between them. The CDR3 runs 17 residues. Germline CDR1 MNHEY, CDR2 SVGAGI. CDR3 coding DNA: TGTGCCAGCAGTTACTCGTCGAGGGGATGGGTGGGAAACACCATATATTTT. The encoded protein is CASSYSSRGWVGNTIYF.

The chain joins TRBV6-2 or TRBV6-3 to TRBJ2-2; 11 bases agree with TRBD2. The ends lost 5 bases at V and 6 bases at J; junction bases unmatched: 5. Germline CDR1 and CDR2: MNHEY and SVGEGT. The CDR3 is 15 residues long. CDR3 protein: CASSVIAGGSGELFF. In nucleotides, the CDR3 is TGTGCCAGCAGTGTTATAGCGGGAGGGTCCGGGGAGCTGTTTTTT.

The table lists this clonotype with many counts. The rearrangement uses TRBV28 and TRBJ2-5; perhaps TRBD2 as D (6 bases). V was trimmed by 4 bases and J by 1 base, leaving 16 bases between them. This CDR3 is built from 16 residues. Germline V lookup: CDR1 MDHEN, CDR2 SYDVKM. The CDR3: CASSSSAGLIQETQYF. For the CDR3, the DNA is TGTGCCAGCAGTTCCTCAGCGGGCCTTATCCAAGAGACCCAGTACTTC. Supplemented by reference TRBV28 and TRBJ2-5, the full variable domain reads DVKVTQSSRYLVKRTGEKVFLECVQDMDHENMFWYRQDPGLGLRLIYFSYDVKMKEKGDIPEGYSVSREKKERFSLILESASTNQTSMYLCASSSSAGLIQETQYFGPGTRLLVL.

In its sample, this clonotype was seen many times. V is TRBV5-6 and J is TRBJ2-3; 10 bases agree with TRBD2. The ends lost 0 bases at V and 2 bases at J; junction bases unmatched: 3. This CDR3 has 16 amino acids. CDR1 and CDR2 from the germline V gene are SGHDT and YYEEEE. The DNA of the CDR3 is TGTGCCAGCAGCTTGGCCGGGACTAGCGTCACAGATACGCAGTATTTT. As protein: CASSLAGTSVTDTQYF.